The 9 T cell receptor beta chains in this list originate from one sample, sequenced in a study of cytomegalovirus exposure and HLA in healthy donors. Amplification used 60 Vbeta primers and 13 Jbeta primers. TCRdb's table, derived via immunoSEQ multiplex PCR, lists solely in-frame clones and lacks some. The specimen's table records about 39,000 clones. Sequenced material: PBMCs. These receptors came from a young woman in good health and CMV-seropositive.

V is TRBV2 and J is TRBJ2-6; D gene ambiguous. Trimming took 5 bases from V and 16 from J, leaving 12 bases between them. The CDR3 extends over 11 amino acids. The germline V gene encodes CDR1 SNHLY and CDR2 FYNNEI. CDR3 in amino acids: CASSTQTFLTF. The CDR3 DNA reads TGTGCCAGCAGTACCCAGACATTTCTGACTTTC.

V and J are TRBV27 and TRBJ1-1, with unresolved D. V gave up 10 bases and J gave up 2 bases, with 11 bases separating them. Germline lookup yields CDR1 MNHEY and CDR2 SMNVEV (reference sequence). This CDR3 contains 12 residues. CDR3 DNA sequence: TGTGCCACCTGGCGGGTAAACACTGAAGCTTTCTTT. Its translation is CATWRVNTEAFF.

The chain combines TRBV18 with TRBJ2-7, with D perhaps matching TRBD2 (6 bases). Germline V gives CDR1 KGHSH, CDR2 LQKENI. This CDR3 is 14 amino acids long. Trimming removed 8 bases at V and 4 bases at J, with 18 bases between. CDR3 coding DNA: TGTGCCAGCGCAACCGGGACTTGGACATACGAGCAGTACTTC. Encoded protein: CASATGTWTYEQYF.

The chain links TRBV7-2 to TRBJ1-3; 8 bases align to TRBD1. This CDR3 is built from 16 residues. Germline V gene data show CDR1 as SGHTA and CDR2 as FQGNSA. Losses at the gene ends were 5 bases for V and 2 bases for J; bases not matched to a gene: 8. Here the CDR3 DNA reads TGTGCCAGCAGCCCATTCCAGGGGGCAGCTGGAAACACCATATATTTT. As protein: CASSPFQGAAGNTIYF.

V is TRBV5-6 and J is TRBJ2-1; 7 bases line up with TRBD1. The J segment lost 4 bases and the V segment lost 4 bases, leaving 14 bases of the junction unmatched. This CDR3 comprises 17 residues. Germline CDR1 reads SGHDT; CDR2 reads YYEEEE. CDR3 nucleotide sequence: TGTGCCAGCAGCCGAGGGGGACAGAACTATCCTTACAATGAGCAGTTCTTC. Its translation is CASSRGGQNYPYNEQFF.

V gene TRBV28 combines with J gene TRBJ2-1; 10 bases agree with TRBD1. V lost 7 bases to trimming and J lost 10 bases; unmatched junction nucleotides: 10. In germline, CDR1 is MDHEN, CDR2 SYDVKM. The CDR3 contains 14 residues. CDR3 nucleotides: TGTGCCAGCAAGCCGGGACAGGGGACCCCCGAGCAGTTCTTC. Residues: CASKPGQGTPEQFF.

This chain connects TRBV29-1 to TRBJ1-2; 8 bases map to TRBD1. The CDR3 totals 15 residues. Germline-derived CDR1 and CDR2 are SQVTM and ANQGSEA. Trimming cost V 6 bases and J 4 bases; bases outside gene matches: 13. CDR3 residues: CSVGDRIMDGYGYTF. CDR3 bases: TGCAGCGTAGGGGACAGGATTATGGACGGCTATGGCTACACCTTC.

The chain carries TRBV18 and TRBJ2-7; possible D gene TRBD1, 5 bases. Trimming pared 0 bases from V and 2 bases from J, leaving 5 bases between. The germline CDR1 and CDR2 sequences are KGHSH and LQKENI. This CDR3 has 13 amino acids. DNA for the CDR3: TGTGCCAGCTCACCACCGACAGCCTACGAGCAGTACTTC. This codes for CASSPPTAYEQYF.

This chain connects TRBV7-9 to TRBJ1-1; D remains unclear. CDR1 and CDR2 from the germline V gene are SEHNR and FQNEAQ (reference sequence). The CDR3 is 14 residues long. V lost 0 bases and J lost 5, with 10 bases in between. DNA for the CDR3: TGTGCCAGCAGCTTAGCAGGTTGGAGGACTGAAGCTTTCTTT. It translates to CASSLAGWRTEAFF.